Each of the 23 T cell receptor beta chains below was sequenced from the same sample in a study of human T cells and chemical hapten exposure. In TCRdb, the RACE reads were re-called with MiXCR into one record per CDR3 protein. The table records about 340,000 distinct CDR3 sequences, approximately 6.3% of them present only once. Indicated time point: patch test 1, 2 weeks after DPC sensitization. Noted treatment: therapeutic diphenylcyclopropenone sensitization with weekly scalp DPC. The sample here was whole blood, taken in connection with sensitization to the hapten diphenylcyclopropenone (DPC). These receptors originate from a woman between 18 and 29 years old with alopecia areata. Some clones in this sample may be carry-over from other donors' samples.

In this sample, this clonotype turned up a few times. The V gene is TRBV6-5, the J gene TRBJ2-6, with 9 bases that match TRBD1. CDR1 and CDR2 from the germline V gene are MNHEY and SVGAGI. The CDR3 loop spans 17 amino acids. J gave up 0 bases and V 4 bases, and 4 bases lay outside the gene matches. DNA of the CDR3: TGTGCCAGCAGTTCGGGACAGGGTACCTCTGGGGCCAACGTCCTGACTTTC. It specifies CASSSGQGTSGANVLTF.

The rearrangement joins TRBV24-1 to TRBJ1-5; the D is unclear. V was shortened by 1 base and J by 7 bases, with 4 bases between the two germline ends. Germline lookup yields CDR1 KGHDR and CDR2 SFDVKD. This CDR3 is built from 12 residues. DNA of the CDR3: TGTGCCACCAGTGATTTTGGGCAGCCCCAGCATTTT. Its translation: CATSDFGQPQHF.

The genes are TRBV10-3 and TRBJ1-2; D is possibly TRBD1 (5 bases). The CDR3 consists of 14 residues. In germline, CDR1 is ENHRY, CDR2 SYGVKD. The V gene lost 2 bases and the J gene lost 7 bases, with 14 bases spanning the gap. Here the CDR3 DNA reads TGTGCCATCAGTGAGGTCACGGGGGGTCGTGGCTACACCTTC. Protein: CAISEVTGGRGYTF.

This clonotype was observed at least ten times. The genes are TRBV7-2 and TRBJ2-3, with TRBD1 as a possible D gene (5 bases). In germline, CDR1 is SGHTA, CDR2 FQGNSA. V lost 7 bases to trimming and J lost 2 bases, with 10 bases between them. The CDR3 has 13 residues. The CDR3 DNA reads TGTGCCAGCAAAGACAGAAACACAGATACGCAGTATTTT. This gives the protein CASKDRNTDTQYF.

This clonotype was found many times. In DNA form, the CDR3 reads TGTGCCAGCAGCTTAAATCGAGGCCTGAACACTGAAGCTTTCTTT. This sequence encodes CASSLNRGLNTEAFF. The V and J genes are TRBV13 and TRBJ1-1; D unresolved. Trimming took 2 bases from V and 0 from J, leaving 10 bases between them. Germline CDR1 is PRHDT and CDR2 is FYEKMQ (reference sequence). The CDR3 extends over 15 amino acids.

This clonotype was detected ten times or more. V gene TRBV4-2 combines with J gene TRBJ1-4; D ambiguous. Germline CDR1 reads LGHNA; CDR2 reads YNFKEQ. Between the trimmed V and J ends, which lost 3 bases and 0 bases, there was a span of 17 bases. The CDR3 totals 18 residues. The CDR3 is CASSQRGPRVATNEKLFF. CDR3 nucleotides: TGTGCCAGCAGCCAGAGAGGACCCAGAGTGGCAACTAATGAAAAACTGTTTTTT.

A word on this clonotype: A junction end diverges from the germline sequence, so it may reflect a read error. The rearrangement links TRBV14 to TRBJ2-2; possibly TRBD2 for D (7 bases). The CDR3 runs 14 residues. CDR1 and CDR2 (germline): SGHDN, FVKESK. DNA for the CDR3: TGTGCCAGCAGCCAAGCGGGGGGCACCGGGGAGCCGTTTTTT. Its translation: CASSQAGGTGEPFF.

This clonotype was observed a handful of times. The chain employs TRBV3-1 and TRBJ1-2, with 7 bases fitting TRBD1. The V gene end was trimmed by 5 bases and the J gene end by 4 bases; junction bases not matched to a gene: 4. Germline CDR1 is LGHDT and CDR2 is YNNKEL (reference sequence). CDR3 length: 13 residues. The CDR3 DNA is TGTGCCAGCAGCTTGACAGGGTCCTATGGCTACACCTTC. Translated, it gives CASSLTGSYGYTF.

The gene calls are TRBV4-2 and TRBJ1-1; D is unclear. V was trimmed by 3 bases and J by 6 bases, leaving 20 bases between them. The germline CDR1 and CDR2 sequences are LGHNA and YNFKEQ. This CDR3 comprises 16 residues. CDR3 coding DNA: TGTGCCAGCAGCCACCTTTCGGGCACCGGGAGGCCTGAAGCTTTCTTT. Translation: CASSHLSGTGRPEAFF.

This clonotype came up a few times. V usage is TRBV2 and J usage is TRBJ1-1; maybe TRBD1 (5 bases). The V gene lost 6 bases and the J gene lost 8 bases, with 13 bases spanning the gap. Germline lookup yields CDR1 SNHLY and CDR2 FYNNEI. The CDR3 is 12 amino acids. The CDR3 region has the DNA TGTGCCAGCAGAGGCAGGGCGGTGGAAGCTTTCTTT. Protein: CASRGRAVEAFF.

The chain couples TRBV10-3 to TRBJ2-7; 9 bases are a match to TRBD2. Germline trimming cut 0 bases from V and 3 bases from J; bases unmatched to any gene: 6. This CDR3 is built from 16 residues. CDR1 and CDR2 (germline): ENHRY, SYGVKD. Here the CDR3 DNA reads TGTGCCATCAGTGAGTCCGGGACTAGCTGGTTCTACGAGCAGTACTTC. Encoded protein: CAISESGTSWFYEQYF.

This clonotype has more than one count but fewer than ten. The genes are TRBV14 and TRBJ1-5; D not resolved. Trimming cost V 2 bases and J 5 bases, with 7 bases left between them. Germline V gene data show CDR1 as SGHDN and CDR2 as FVKESK. The CDR3 has 13 residues. The CDR3 DNA is TGTGCCAGCAGCCAAACTCGGTATCAGCCCCAGCATTTT. Encoded protein: CASSQTRYQPQHF.

This clonotype has just a few counts. This chain links TRBV12-3 or TRBV12-4 with TRBJ2-5, with D perhaps given as TRBD1 or TRBD2 (6 bases each). The CDR3 is 14 amino acids. V was shortened by 6 bases and J by 9 bases, with 20 bases between the two germline ends. The CDR3 DNA reads TGTGCCAGCAGCCCTGCGACAGGAGGGGTGTCCCAGTACTTC. As protein: CASSPATGGVSQYF.

The chain joins TRBV10-3 to TRBJ1-3, with 10 nucleotides matching TRBD1. CDR1 is ENHRY, CDR2 SYGVKD, per germline. V was pared by 8 bases and J by 0 bases, with 10 bases of the junction left unmatched. The CDR3 has 17 amino acids. CDR3 amino acids: CAISATGQGLSGNTIYF. The CDR3 DNA sequence: TGTGCCATCTCCGCGACGGGACAGGGGCTCTCTGGAAACACCATATATTTT.

This clonotype was recorded at least ten times. The chain is built from TRBV3-1 and TRBJ1-2; 7 bases align to TRBD1. The CDR3 is made up of 16 amino acids. The germline CDR1 and CDR2 sequences are LGHDT and YNNKEL (reference sequence). V lost 1 base and J lost 5; bases outside the gene matches: 10. The CDR3 loop reads CASSQGWTGKMYGYTF. CDR3 coding DNA: TGTGCCAGCAGCCAAGGTTGGACAGGAAAAATGTATGGCTACACCTTC.

The rearrangement uses TRBV6-6 and TRBJ2-5, with a weak D call TRBD1 (6 bases). The CDR3 extends over 14 amino acids. V lost 5 bases to trimming and J lost 2 bases, with 12 bases between them. Germline lookup yields CDR1 MNHNY and CDR2 SVGAGI (reference sequence). The CDR3, as DNA: TGTGCCAGCAGTATCGGGACACGACAAGAGACCCAGTACTTC. This translates into CASSIGTRQETQYF.

The sample holds many counts of this clonotype. V and J are TRBV20-1 and TRBJ2-3; 8 bases are shared with TRBD1. The CDR3 contains 13 residues. CDR1 and CDR2 (germline): DFQATT, SNEGSKA (reference sequence). After removal of 7 bases from V and 1 base from J, the junction contained 4 bases not matched to a gene. The CDR3 reads CSVDRAGTDTQYF. CDR3 in DNA: TGCAGTGTGGACAGGGCGGGCACAGATACGCAGTATTTT.

The V call is TRBV6-5, the J call TRBJ1-2; D ambiguous. Germline V gene lookup returns CDR1 MNHEY and CDR2 SVGAGI. The V gene lost 5 bases and the J gene lost 0 bases, with 10 bases spanning the gap. The CDR3 has 14 residues. The CDR3 sequence is CASSRPLANYGYTF. As DNA, the CDR3 is TGTGCCAGCAGTAGACCGCTTGCTAACTATGGCTACACCTTC.

The chain employs TRBV7-3 and TRBJ2-3; D uncertain. V lost 5 bases to trimming and J lost 2 bases, with 14 bases between them. Germline V gene sequence: CDR1 SGHTA, CDR2 FQGTGA. The CDR3 runs to 15 residues. CDR3 DNA: TGTGCCAGCAGCCGACGGGCACACTCCACAGATACGCAGTATTTT. Protein: CASSRRAHSTDTQYF.

The rearrangement uses TRBV6-5 and TRBJ2-3; 10 positions match TRBD2. Trimming took 2 bases from V and 2 from J; bases not matched to a gene: 1. This CDR3 spans 15 amino acids. From germline, CDR1 is MNHEY and CDR2 SVGAGI. The CDR3 loop is CASSYTSGTTDTQYF. The CDR3 DNA sequence: TGTGCCAGCAGTTACACTAGCGGGACCACAGATACGCAGTATTTT.

This chain connects TRBV11-2 to TRBJ1-1, with TRBD1 matching 7 bases. The CDR3 runs 15 residues. Germline CDR1 and CDR2: SGHAT and FQNNGV. After removal of 3 bases from V and 5 bases from J, the junction contained 9 bases not matched to a gene. CDR3 nucleotides: TGTGCCAGCAGCTTTCCACAGGGGAGGAGGACTGAAGCTTTCTTT. This sequence encodes CASSFPQGRRTEAFF. Complete variable domain (other parts from reference TRBV11-2 and TRBJ1-1): EAGVAQSPRYKIIEKRQSVAFWCNPISGHATLYWYQQILGQGPKLLIQFQNNGVVDDSQLPKDRFSAERLKGVDSTLKIQPAKLEDSAVYLCASSFPQGRRTEAFFGQGTRLTVV.

The rearrangement joins TRBV10-3 to TRBJ2-3; TRBD2 matches at 10 bases. V was pared by 4 bases and J by 4 bases, with 11 bases of the junction left unmatched. Per the germline V gene, CDR1 is ENHRY and CDR2 is SYGVKD. This CDR3 comprises 17 residues. CDR3 sequence (DNA): TGTGCCATCAGTGTTTCCCTAAGCGGGGGGGCCGCAGATACGCAGTATTTT. Residues: CAISVSLSGGAADTQYF.

This clonotype was recorded many times. The V call is TRBV12-3 or TRBV12-4, the J call TRBJ1-1; D call uncertain. V was cut by 2 bases and J by 1 base, with 11 bases left in between. The CDR3 consists of 15 residues. Here the CDR3 DNA reads TGTGCCAGCAGTTTACCTTCACGTACGAACACTGAAGCTTTCTTT. It specifies CASSLPSRTNTEAFF.